These 2 T cell receptor beta chains originate from one sample sequenced in a study of tumor-infiltrating lymphocytes in primary liver carcinoma. The input was around 530 ng total RNA; TCR beta cDNA was made from it with a constant-region primer. Investigators got TCR beta libraries out of three nested multiplex PCR rounds, done with slightly modified ARM-PCR. In the first two PCR rounds, TRBV1-TRBV30 forward primers were paired with a C-beta reverse primer, and each round lasted roughly 10 cycles. A single record per CDR3 protein comes from TCRdb applying MiXCR to the multiplex PCR reads. Here the sample spans about 43,000 distinct CDR3 sequences, approximately 70% being singletons. Without any cell sorting, roughly 20-32 mg of bulk tissue yielded co-extracted RNA and DNA. Sequenced: liver tumor tissue from sampling region 2. Subset defined: tumor region T2, inferior pole. These receptors were taken from a man in his forties with primary liver carcinoma and hepatitis B virus infection.

The genes are TRBV6-5 and TRBJ2-7; D unresolved. Per germline, CDR1 MNHEY and CDR2 SVGAGI. The CDR3 runs 14 residues. V lost 6 bases, J lost 2 bases, and 14 bases lay in between. The CDR3 DNA reads TGTGCCAGCAGAATTACAACAAATGCCTACGAGCAGTACTTC. This gives the protein CASRITTNAYEQYF.

Note on this clonotype: It is likely a read error, because the conserved phenylalanine at the end of the CDR3 is missing. This chain uses TRBV11-1 with TRBJ2-1, with D perhaps given as TRBD1 or TRBD2 (5 bases each). In germline, CDR1 is SGHAT, CDR2 FQDESV (reference sequence). The CDR3 has 15 amino acids. The V and J ends lost 9 bases and 5 bases respectively, with 20 bases between them. CDR3 sequence reads: CARSFQGPLDNEQFS. The CDR3 DNA reads TGTGCCAGAAGTTTCCAGGGACCGCTGGACAATGAGCAGTTCTCC.